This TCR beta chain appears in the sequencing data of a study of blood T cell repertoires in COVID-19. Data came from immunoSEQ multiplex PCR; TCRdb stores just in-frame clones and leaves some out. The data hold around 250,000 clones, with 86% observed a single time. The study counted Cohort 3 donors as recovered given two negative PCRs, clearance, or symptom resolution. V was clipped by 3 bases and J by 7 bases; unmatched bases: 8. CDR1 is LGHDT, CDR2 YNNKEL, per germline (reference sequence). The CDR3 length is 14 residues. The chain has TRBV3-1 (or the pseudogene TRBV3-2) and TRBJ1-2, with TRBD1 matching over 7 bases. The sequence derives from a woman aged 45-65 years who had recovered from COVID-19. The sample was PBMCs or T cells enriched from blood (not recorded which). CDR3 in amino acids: CASSQVTGSSGYTF. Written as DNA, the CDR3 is TGTGCCAGCAGCCAGGTGACAGGGTCCAGTGGCTACACCTTC.